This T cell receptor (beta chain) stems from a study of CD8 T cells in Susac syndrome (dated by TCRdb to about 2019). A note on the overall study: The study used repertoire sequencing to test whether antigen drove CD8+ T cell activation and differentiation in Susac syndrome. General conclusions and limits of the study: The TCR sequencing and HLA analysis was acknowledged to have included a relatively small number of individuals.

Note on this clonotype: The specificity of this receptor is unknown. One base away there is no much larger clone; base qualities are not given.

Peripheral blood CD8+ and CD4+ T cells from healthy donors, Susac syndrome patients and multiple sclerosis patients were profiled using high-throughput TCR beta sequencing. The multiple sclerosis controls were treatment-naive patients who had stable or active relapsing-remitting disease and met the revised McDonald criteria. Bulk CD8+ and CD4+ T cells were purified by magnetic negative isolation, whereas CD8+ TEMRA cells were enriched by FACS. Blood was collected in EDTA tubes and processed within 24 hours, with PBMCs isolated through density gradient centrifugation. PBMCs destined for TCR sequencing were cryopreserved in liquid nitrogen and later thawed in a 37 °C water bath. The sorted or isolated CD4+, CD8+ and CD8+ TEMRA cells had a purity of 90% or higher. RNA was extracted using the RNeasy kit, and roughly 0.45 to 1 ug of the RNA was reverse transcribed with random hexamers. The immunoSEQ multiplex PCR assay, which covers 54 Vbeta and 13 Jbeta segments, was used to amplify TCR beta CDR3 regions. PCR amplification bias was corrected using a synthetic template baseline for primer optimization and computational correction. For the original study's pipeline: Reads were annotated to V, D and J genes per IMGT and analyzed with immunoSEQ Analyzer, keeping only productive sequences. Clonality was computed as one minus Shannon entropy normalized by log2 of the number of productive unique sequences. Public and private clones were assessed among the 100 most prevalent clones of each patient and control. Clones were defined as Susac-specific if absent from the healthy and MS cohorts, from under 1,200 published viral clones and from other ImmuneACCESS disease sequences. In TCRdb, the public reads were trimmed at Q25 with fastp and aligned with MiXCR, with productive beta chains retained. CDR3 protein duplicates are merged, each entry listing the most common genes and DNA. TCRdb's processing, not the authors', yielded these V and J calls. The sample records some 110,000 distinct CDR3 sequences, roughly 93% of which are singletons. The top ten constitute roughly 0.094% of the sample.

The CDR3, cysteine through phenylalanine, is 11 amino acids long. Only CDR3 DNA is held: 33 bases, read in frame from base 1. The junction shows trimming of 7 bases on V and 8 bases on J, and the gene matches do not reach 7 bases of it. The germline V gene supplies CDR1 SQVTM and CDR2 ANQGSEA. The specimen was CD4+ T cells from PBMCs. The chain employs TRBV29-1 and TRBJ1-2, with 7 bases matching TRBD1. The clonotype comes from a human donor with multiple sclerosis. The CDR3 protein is CSAYRGGGYTF. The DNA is TGCAGCGCCTACAGGGGCGGGGGCTACACCTTC. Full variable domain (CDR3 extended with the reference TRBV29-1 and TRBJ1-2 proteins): SAVISQKPSRDICQRGTSLTIQCQVDSQVTMMFWYRQQPGQSLTLIATANQGSEATYESGFVIDKFPISRPNLTFSTLTVSNMSPEDSSIYLCSAYRGGGYTFGSGTRLTVV.